The 27 T cell receptor beta chains below all came from one sample that was sequenced in a study of T cell repertoires in cytomegalovirus infection. TCRdb re-derived calls from the reads in MiXCR, one entry per CDR3 protein. The repertoire has about 260,000 distinct CDR3 sequences, approximately 14% of them found once; the top ten carry 8.8%. The sample taken for sequencing was PBMCs. Receptor source: a human donor in good health (CMV status not recorded). Some clones in this sample may be carry-over from other donors' samples.

This chain uses TRBV5-1 with TRBJ2-3; 10 nucleotides match TRBD1. V gave up 0 bases and J gave up 3 bases; unmatched junction bases: 7. Germline V gene data show CDR1 as SGHRS and CDR2 as YFSETQ. This CDR3 has 17 residues. This CDR3 is CASSLGQGALRTDTQYF. CDR3 sequence (DNA): TGCGCCAGCAGCTTGGGACAGGGGGCGCTAAGGACAGATACGCAGTATTTT. Using reference TRBV5-1 and TRBJ2-3 for the parts outside the CDR3, the full variable domain is KAGVTQTPRYLIKTRGQQVTLSCSPISGHRSVSWYQQTPGQGLQFLFEYFSETQRNKGNFPGRFSGRQFSNSRSEMNVSTLELGDSALYLCASSLGQGALRTDTQYFGPGTRLTVL.

At least ten counts were recorded for this clonotype. This rearrangement joins TRBV12-3 or TRBV12-4 to TRBJ2-7, with D maybe TRBD1 (5 bases). Trimming removed 5 bases at V and 6 bases at J, with 11 bases between. CDR3 length: 12 residues. The CDR3 loop reads CASSPGPFEQYF. The CDR3 DNA follows: TGTGCCAGCAGTCCAGGGCCGTTCGAGCAGTACTTC.

J is TRBJ2-5 and V is TRBV6-5, with a weak D call TRBD2 (6 bases). V was clipped by 2 bases and J by 5 bases, with 12 bases between them. The CDR3 spans 14 residues. CDR1 and CDR2 (germline): MNHEY, SVGAGI. CDR3 loop: CASSYGTGRETQYF. For the CDR3, the DNA is TGTGCCAGCAGTTACGGGACTGGGAGGGAGACCCAGTACTTC.

There are many counts of this clonotype. The V gene is TRBV12-3 or TRBV12-4, the J gene TRBJ1-1; 7 bases are shared with TRBD1. The CDR3 extends over 12 amino acids. Trimming removed 8 bases from V and 2 bases from J; junction bases left unmatched: 2. The CDR3 nucleotides read TGTGCCAGCCGACAGGGCAACACTGAAGCTTTCTTT. This codes for CASRQGNTEAFF.

This clonotype showed up just a few times. V gene TRBV5-1 combines with J gene TRBJ1-1; 7 positions match TRBD1. CDR1 is SGHRS and CDR2 is YFSETQ in the germline V gene. V lost 3 bases, J lost 1 base, and 3 bases stayed unmatched. CDR3 length: 14 amino acids. CDR3 sequence: CASSWGQKNTEAFF. DNA for the CDR3: TGCGCCAGCAGCTGGGGACAGAAGAACACTGAAGCTTTCTTT.

This chain connects TRBV9 to TRBJ2-7; D gene uncertain. Looked up from germline, CDR1 is SGDLS and CDR2 is YYNGEE. CDR3 length: 15 residues. Trimming shortened V by 4 bases and J by 1 base, and 15 bases separated the two germline ends. This chain's CDR3 is CASSPRHGMSYEQYF. CDR3 in DNA: TGTGCCAGCAGCCCCCGCCATGGGATGTCCTACGAGCAGTACTTC.

The chain is built from TRBV24-1 and TRBJ2-1, with 10 bases matching TRBD1. The CDR3 has 15 residues. Germline V gene sequence: CDR1 KGHDR, CDR2 SFDVKD. J was trimmed by 5 bases and V by 3 bases; bases with no gene match: 3. The CDR3 loop is CATSDRDRGNNEQFF. CDR3 nucleotides: TGTGCCACCAGTGATAGGGACAGGGGAAACAATGAGCAGTTCTTC.

Ten or more counts support this clonotype. The chain is built from TRBV28 and TRBJ1-4, with D perhaps matching TRBD1 (5 bases). V was shortened by 2 bases and J by 8 bases, with 12 bases between the two germline ends. Germline lookup yields CDR1 MDHEN and CDR2 SYDVKM. The CDR3 has 14 amino acids. CDR3 loop: CASSLPGTGEKLFF. Written as DNA, the CDR3 is TGTGCCAGCAGTTTACCGGGGACGGGGGAAAAACTGTTTTTT.

This clonotype showed up just a few times. The J gene is TRBJ1-5, the V gene TRBV20-1; 7 bases match TRBD1. Germline V gene lookup returns CDR1 DFQATT and CDR2 SNEGSKA (reference sequence). CDR3 length equals 14 residues. With V trimmed by 1 base and J by 1 base, 1 base remained unmatched. The CDR3 DNA sequence: TGCAGTGCTAGAGTACAGGGGAGCAATCAGCCCCAGCATTTT. Translation gives CSARVQGSNQPQHF.

The chain employs TRBV5-6 and TRBJ2-1; a weak D match, TRBD1 (5 bases). CDR1 and CDR2 from the germline V gene are SGHDT and YYEEEE. V shed 0 bases and J shed 4 bases, with 8 bases lying between them. The CDR3 runs 14 residues. The DNA for the CDR3 is TGTGCCAGCAGCTTGGAACAGGCATACAATGAGCAGTTCTTC. Amino acid sequence: CASSLEQAYNEQFF.

There are a few counts of this clonotype. This rearrangement joins TRBV28 to TRBJ2-7; TRBD1 matches at 7 bases. The CDR3 loop spans 15 amino acids. Germline loops: CDR1 MDHEN, CDR2 SYDVKM. The V gene end was trimmed by 6 bases and the J gene end by 0 bases; junction bases not matched to a gene: 8. In nucleotides, the CDR3 is TGTGCCAGCAGAGCCCCAGGGGGTATCTCCTACGAGCAGTACTTC. This sequence encodes CASRAPGGISYEQYF.

This clonotype was observed many times. The chain uses TRBV6-5 and TRBJ2-3, with D uncertain. Germline loops: CDR1 MNHEY, CDR2 SVGAGI. The CDR3 is made up of 11 amino acids. The V gene lost 0 bases and the J gene lost 5 bases, with 0 bases spanning the gap. The CDR3 DNA sequence: TGTGCCAGCAGTTACTCAGATACGCAGTATTTT. The encoded protein is CASSYSDTQYF.

In this sample, this clonotype turned up many times. The V gene is TRBV7-9, the J gene TRBJ2-1; 10 positions agree with TRBD2. The CDR3 runs to 15 residues. Germline CDR1 reads SEHNR; CDR2 reads FQNEAQ (reference sequence). V trimming: 4 bases; J trimming: 10 bases; junction bases outside the gene matches: 10. The CDR3 bases are TGTGCCAGCAGCTCTGAGGGTCTAGCGGGAGCCGAGCAGTTCTTC. Protein sequence: CASSSEGLAGAEQFF.

V is TRBV20-1 and J is TRBJ2-2, with D perhaps TRBD1 or TRBD2 (5 bases each). The CDR3 has 12 amino acids. V lost 2 bases, J lost 7 bases, and 8 bases lay in between. CDR1 is DFQATT and CDR2 is SNEGSKA in the germline V gene (reference sequence). CDR3 amino acids: CSARWGIGELFF. CDR3 DNA: TGCAGTGCTAGATGGGGGATCGGGGAGCTGTTTTTT.

The sample holds a few counts of this clonotype. The genes are TRBV9 and TRBJ1-2, with 7 bases that match TRBD1. The CDR3 has 14 residues. The germline gives CDR1 SGDLS, CDR2 YYNGEE. V lost 0 bases, J lost 4 bases, and 3 bases stayed unmatched. This CDR3 is CASSVGGGLYGYTF. CDR3 coding DNA: TGTGCCAGCAGCGTAGGAGGGGGCCTCTATGGCTACACCTTC.

This clonotype has a count of ten or more. This rearrangement joins TRBV20-1 to TRBJ1-2; D unresolved. This CDR3 spans 13 amino acids. Germline loops: CDR1 DFQATT, CDR2 SNEGSKA (reference sequence). The V gene lost 3 bases and the J gene lost 5 bases, with 13 bases spanning the gap. The CDR3 is CSASTGIGYGYTF. The CDR3 bases are TGCAGTGCTAGTACGGGGATAGGGTATGGCTACACCTTC.

This clonotype was observed at least ten times. The V gene is TRBV7-9, the J gene TRBJ1-2, with TRBD1 matching over 9 bases. The CDR3 is 14 amino acids. CDR1 is SEHNR, CDR2 FQNEAQ, per germline (reference sequence). V trimming: 2 bases; J trimming: 6 bases; junction bases outside the gene matches: 4. The CDR3 here is CASSLRTGDHGYTF. DNA for the CDR3: TGTGCCAGCAGCTTAAGGACAGGGGATCATGGCTACACCTTC. The whole variable domain, filled in from reference TRBV7-9 and TRBJ1-2, reads DTGVSQNPRHKITKRGQNVTFRCDPISEHNRLYWYRQTLGQGPEFLTYFQNEAQLEKSRLLSDRFSAERPKGSFSTLEIQRTEQGDSAMYLCASSLRTGDHGYTFGSGTRLTVV.

This clonotype occurred many times. The V and J genes are TRBV6-5 and TRBJ2-3; a possible D gene is TRBD2 (6 bases). CDR3 length: 12 amino acids. V lost 5 bases to trimming and J lost 10 bases, with 13 bases between them. The germline V gene encodes CDR1 MNHEY and CDR2 SVGAGI. CDR3 bases: TGTGCCAGCAGTCTAGGGCCGGGGGCGCAGTATTTT. Translated, it gives CASSLGPGAQYF.

This clonotype has a handful of counts. The chain has TRBV6-1 and TRBJ1-2; no firm D call. Germline V gene sequence: CDR1 MNHNS, CDR2 SASEGT. The CDR3 has 14 amino acids. V lost 5 bases and J lost 3, with 13 bases in between. CDR3 loop: CASSYVGGDYGYTF. In DNA form, the CDR3 reads TGTGCCAGCAGTTACGTAGGAGGAGACTATGGCTACACCTTC.

Many counts were recorded for this clonotype. The V call is TRBV7-8, the J call TRBJ2-7, with 7 positions matching TRBD2. J gave up 2 bases and V 1 base, and 2 bases lay outside the gene matches. From germline, CDR1 is SGHVS and CDR2 FQNEAQ. This CDR3 region has 14 residues. The DNA of the CDR3 is TGTGCCAGCAGCTTAGGGGCGGGGGCCTACGAGCAGTACGTC. Its protein product is CASSLGAGAYEQYV.

This clonotype was seen ten or more times. The genes are TRBV18 and TRBJ1-6; D remains unclear. The V and J ends lost 3 bases and 0 bases respectively, with 12 bases between them. Germline CDR1 KGHSH, CDR2 LQKENI. The CDR3 runs 17 residues. The CDR3, as DNA: TGTGCCAGCTCACCGATACAAGGGAGCTCCTATAATTCACCCCTCCACTTT. This codes for CASSPIQGSSYNSPLHF.

This clonotype was picked up a small number of times. The chain carries TRBV20-1 and TRBJ2-1; a weak D match, TRBD2 (5 bases). This CDR3 comprises 13 residues. Per germline, CDR1 DFQATT and CDR2 SNEGSKA (reference sequence). V lost 3 bases to trimming and J lost 5 bases, with 11 bases between them. The CDR3 bases are TGCAGTGCTAGTGGTGGGAGCAACAATGAGCAGTTCTTC. Its protein is CSASGGSNNEQFF.

The J gene is TRBJ2-7, the V gene TRBV20-1; 11 positions agree with TRBD2. The CDR3 is made up of 15 amino acids. The V gene's germline CDR1 is DFQATT and CDR2 SNEGSKA (reference sequence). V gave up 4 bases and J gave up 0 bases; unmatched junction bases: 5. CDR3 sequence (DNA): TGCAGTGCTAAAGGACTAGCGGGCAACTCCTACGAGCAGTACTTC. Amino acids: CSAKGLAGNSYEQYF.

This clonotype was counted at least ten times. The chain is built from TRBV7-2 and TRBJ1-4; 7 bases map to TRBD1. There are 17 residues in the CDR3. The germline V gene encodes CDR1 SGHTA and CDR2 FQGNSA. The V gene end was trimmed by 2 bases and the J gene end by 3 bases; junction bases not matched to a gene: 9. The CDR3 reads CASSLPTGRRANEKLFF. The DNA for the CDR3 is TGTGCCAGCAGCTTACCGACAGGGCGTCGAGCTAATGAAAAACTGTTTTTT. The full variable domain, in which reference TRBV7-2 and TRBJ1-4 provide the parts outside the CDR3, is GAGVSQSPSNKVTEKGKDVELRCDPISGHTALYWYRQSLGQGLEFLIYFQGNSAPDKSGLPSDRFSAERTGGSVSTLTIQRTQQEDSAVYLCASSLPTGRRANEKLFFGSGTQLSVL.

Many counts were recorded for this clonotype. V is TRBV7-2 and J is TRBJ1-3; possible D gene TRBD1, 5 bases. V lost 1 base to trimming and J lost 8 bases, with 9 bases between them. The CDR3 totals 13 residues. Germline CDR1 reads SGHTA; CDR2 reads FQGNSA. CDR3 sequence reads: CASSLVSRDTIYF. The CDR3 DNA follows: TGTGCCAGCAGCTTAGTTAGCAGGGACACCATATATTTT.

This clonotype has a count of ten or more. The V and J genes are TRBV2 and TRBJ1-5; TRBD1 is a possible D gene (5 bases). Germline loops: CDR1 SNHLY, CDR2 FYNNEI. Trimming removed 2 bases from V and 0 bases from J, with 11 bases in between. The CDR3 has 16 residues. CDR3 region: CASSEMGRNSNQPQHF. In nucleotides, the CDR3 is TGTGCCAGCAGTGAAATGGGGCGTAATAGCAATCAGCCCCAGCATTTT.

At least ten counts were recorded for this clonotype. This rearrangement joins TRBV7-2 to TRBJ2-7; no definite D call. This CDR3 has 14 amino acids. Trimming removed 0 bases at V and 6 bases at J, with 12 bases between. Germline V gives CDR1 SGHTA, CDR2 FQGNSA. The CDR3 sequence is CASSLADQIGEQYF. The CDR3 DNA reads TGTGCCAGCAGCTTAGCGGACCAAATCGGCGAGCAGTACTTC.